The 9 T cell receptor beta chains given below trace back to one sample, sequenced in a study of cytomegalovirus exposure and HLA in healthy donors. This PCR relied on a set of 60 Vbeta primers and 13 Jbeta primers. Sequencing was performed with immunoSEQ multiplex PCR; in TCRdb, only in-frame clones are kept and a portion is missing. This table holds fewer than 250,000 clones, around nine tenths found once. The sample taken for sequencing was PBMCs. All receptors derive from a woman in her late teens or twenties in good health and CMV-seronegative.

CDR3 coding DNA: TGTGCCAGCAGTTTATCGGGACAGATCTCTCAGTACTTC. Protein product: CASSLSGQISQYF. The chain combines TRBV28 with TRBJ2-7, with 7 nucleotides matching TRBD1. The CDR3 consists of 13 residues. Germline V CDR1 and CDR2: MDHEN, SYDVKM. V shed 1 base and J 10 bases; nucleotides not matched to a gene: 7.

V and J are TRBV7-2 and TRBJ2-3; D is unresolved. V was trimmed by 6 bases and J by 3 bases, leaving 13 bases between them. Germline values: CDR1 SGHTA, CDR2 FQGNSA. This CDR3 comprises 14 residues. CDR3 residues: CASRPKVRTDTQYF. In DNA form, the CDR3 reads TGTGCCAGCAGGCCGAAGGTGAGGACAGATACGCAGTATTTT.

V and J are TRBV30 and TRBJ1-5, with TRBD1 identical over 9 bases. Germline CDR1 and CDR2: GTSNPN and SVGIG (reference sequence). The trim removed 3 bases at V and 7 bases at J, leaving 4 bases unmatched. This CDR3 comprises 13 residues. The CDR3, as DNA: TGTGCCTGGAGCGGGACAGGGCGACAGCCCCAGCATTTT. Its translation: CAWSGTGRQPQHF.

This clone was counted between two and nine times. This chain uses TRBV5-1 with TRBJ1-1; TRBD1 aligns across 11 bases. This CDR3 region has 13 residues. CDR1 and CDR2 (germline): SGHRS, YFSETQ. After removal of 4 bases from V and 7 bases from J, the junction contained 3 bases not matched to a gene. The CDR3 DNA reads TGCGCCAGCAGCGAGGACAGGGGGCTTGAAGCTTTCTTT. This gives the protein CASSEDRGLEAFF.

The chain carries TRBV7-8 and TRBJ2-7; 7 bases align to TRBD1. Germline CDR1 and CDR2: SGHVS and FQNEAQ. J gave up 5 bases and V 4 bases, and 11 bases lay outside the gene matches. This CDR3 comprises 15 residues. As DNA, the CDR3 is TGTGCCAGCAGCTCCCTCTCAGGGGGTCCTAACGAGCAGTACTTC. This sequence encodes CASSSLSGGPNEQYF.

The chain carries TRBV18 and TRBJ1-1; possibly TRBD1 for D (6 bases). This CDR3 comprises 14 residues. The ends were cut back, 3 bases at V and 1 base at J, with 9 bases in the middle. The germline V gene has CDR1 KGHSH and CDR2 LQKENI. In nucleotides, the CDR3 is TGTGCCAGCTCACCCCTGACAGGGAACACTGAAGCTTTCTTT. Amino acid sequence: CASSPLTGNTEAFF.

The chain combines TRBV5-4 with TRBJ2-7, with a possible D match to TRBD1 (7 bases). The CDR3 totals 16 residues. V shed 0 bases and J shed 5 bases, with 18 bases lying between them. Germline assignment: CDR1 SGHNT and CDR2 YYREEE (reference sequence). The CDR3 coding sequence is TGTGCCAGCAGCTTGGGTCCGGGGCCAGGGGGGAACGAGCAGTACTTC. Translating gives CASSLGPGPGGNEQYF.

The V call is TRBV5-5, the J call TRBJ2-1, with 11 bases lining up with TRBD2. The CDR3 sequence is 15 residues long. Per the germline V gene, CDR1 is SGHKS and CDR2 is YYEKEE (reference sequence). V shed 4 bases and J 9 bases; nucleotides not matched to a gene: 9. The CDR3 region is CASSTGTSGLGEQFF. For the CDR3, the DNA is TGTGCCAGCAGCACCGGGACTAGCGGTTTAGGTGAGCAGTTCTTC.

V usage is TRBV10-3 and J usage is TRBJ2-1, with TRBD1 matching 8 bases. Germline V gives CDR1 ENHRY, CDR2 SYGVKD. CDR3 length: 16 amino acids. Trimming removed 3 bases from V and 2 bases from J; junction bases left unmatched: 6. CDR3 nucleotides: TGTGCCATCAGTGATTCGGACAGGGTTGCCTACAATGAGCAGTTCTTC. It is translated as CAISDSDRVAYNEQFF.